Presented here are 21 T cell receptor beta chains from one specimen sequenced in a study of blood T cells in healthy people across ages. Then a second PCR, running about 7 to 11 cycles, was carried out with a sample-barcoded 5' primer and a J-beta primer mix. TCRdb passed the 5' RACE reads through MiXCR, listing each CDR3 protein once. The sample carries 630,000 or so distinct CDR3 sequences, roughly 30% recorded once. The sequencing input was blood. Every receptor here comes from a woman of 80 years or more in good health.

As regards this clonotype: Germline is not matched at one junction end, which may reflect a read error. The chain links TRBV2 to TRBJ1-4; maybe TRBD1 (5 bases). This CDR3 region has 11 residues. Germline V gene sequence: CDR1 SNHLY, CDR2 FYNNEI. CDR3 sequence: CASQGGEKRFF. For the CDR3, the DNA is TGTGCCAGCCAGGGAGGTGAAAAACGGTTTTTT.

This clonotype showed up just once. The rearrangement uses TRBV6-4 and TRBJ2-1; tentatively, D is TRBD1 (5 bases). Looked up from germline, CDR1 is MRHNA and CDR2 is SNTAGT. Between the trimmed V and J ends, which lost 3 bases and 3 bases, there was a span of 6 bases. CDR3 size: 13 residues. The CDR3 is CASSEGDYNEQFF. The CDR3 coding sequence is TGTGCCAGCAGTGAAGGGGACTACAATGAGCAGTTCTTC.

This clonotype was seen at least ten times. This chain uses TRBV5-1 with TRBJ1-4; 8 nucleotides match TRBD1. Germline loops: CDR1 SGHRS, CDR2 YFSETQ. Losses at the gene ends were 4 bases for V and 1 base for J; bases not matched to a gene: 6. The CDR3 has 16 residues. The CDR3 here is CASSGSGQGTNEKLFF. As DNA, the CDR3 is TGCGCCAGCAGCGGGAGCGGACAGGGAACTAATGAAAAACTGTTTTTT.

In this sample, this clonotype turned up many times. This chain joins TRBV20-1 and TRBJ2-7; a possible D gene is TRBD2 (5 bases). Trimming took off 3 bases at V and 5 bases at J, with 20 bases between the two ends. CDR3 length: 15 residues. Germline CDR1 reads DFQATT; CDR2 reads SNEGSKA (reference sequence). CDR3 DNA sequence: TGCAGTGCTAGGCCGAATGGTCGGGGTGAACACGAGCAGTACTTC. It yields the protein CSARPNGRGEHEQYF.

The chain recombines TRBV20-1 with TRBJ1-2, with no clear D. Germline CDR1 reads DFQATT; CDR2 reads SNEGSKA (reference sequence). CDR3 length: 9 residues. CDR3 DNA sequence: TGCAGAGGAGACTATGGCTACACCTTC. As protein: CRGDYGYTF.

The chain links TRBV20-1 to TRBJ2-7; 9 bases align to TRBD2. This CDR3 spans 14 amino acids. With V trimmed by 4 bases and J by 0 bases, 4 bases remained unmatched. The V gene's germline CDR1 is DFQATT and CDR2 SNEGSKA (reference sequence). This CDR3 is CSAMGLAFSYEQYF. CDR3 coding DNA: TGCAGTGCTATGGGACTAGCCTTCTCCTACGAGCAGTACTTC.

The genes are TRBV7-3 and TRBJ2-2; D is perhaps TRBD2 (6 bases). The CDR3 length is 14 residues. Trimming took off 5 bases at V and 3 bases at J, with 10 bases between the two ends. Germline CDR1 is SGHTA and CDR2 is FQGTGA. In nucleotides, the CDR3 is TGTGCCAGCAGCCGACTAGGGGACACCGGGGAGCTGTTTTTT. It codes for CASSRLGDTGELFF.

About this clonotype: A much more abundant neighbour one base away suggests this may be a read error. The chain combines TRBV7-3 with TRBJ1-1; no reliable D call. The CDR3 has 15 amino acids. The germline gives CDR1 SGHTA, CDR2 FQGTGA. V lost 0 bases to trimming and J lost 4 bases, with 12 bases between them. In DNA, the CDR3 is TGTGCCAGCAGCTTAACGTCCGGGGTGATCACTGAAGCTTTCTTT. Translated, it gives CASSLTSGVITEAFF. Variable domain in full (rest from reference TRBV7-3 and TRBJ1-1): GAGVSQTPSNKVTEKGKYVELRCDPISGHTALYWYRQSLGQGPEFLIYFQGTGAADDSGLPNDRFFAVRPEGSVSTLKIQRTERGDSAVYLCASSLTSGVITEAFFGQGTRLTVV.

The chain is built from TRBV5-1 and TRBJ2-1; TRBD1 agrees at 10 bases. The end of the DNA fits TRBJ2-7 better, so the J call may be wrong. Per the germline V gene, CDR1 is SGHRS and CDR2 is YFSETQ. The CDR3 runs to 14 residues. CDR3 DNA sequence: TGCGCCAACATAGAACTGACAGGGGGCCACGAGCAGTACTTC. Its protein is CANIELTGGHEQYF.

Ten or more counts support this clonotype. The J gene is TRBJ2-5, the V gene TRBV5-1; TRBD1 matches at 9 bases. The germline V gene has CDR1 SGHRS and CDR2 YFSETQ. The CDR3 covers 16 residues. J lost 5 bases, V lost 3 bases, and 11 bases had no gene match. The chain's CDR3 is CASSSSGTGSWETQYF. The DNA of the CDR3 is TGCGCCAGCAGCTCCTCCGGGACAGGGAGTTGGGAGACCCAGTACTTC.

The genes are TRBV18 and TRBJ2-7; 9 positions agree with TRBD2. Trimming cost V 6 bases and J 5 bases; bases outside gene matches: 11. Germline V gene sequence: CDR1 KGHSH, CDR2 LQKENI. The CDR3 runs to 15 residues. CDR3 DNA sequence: TGTGCCAGCTCCCTGAAAGGCGGGGGGGCCGACGAGCAGTACTTC. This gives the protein CASSLKGGGADEQYF.

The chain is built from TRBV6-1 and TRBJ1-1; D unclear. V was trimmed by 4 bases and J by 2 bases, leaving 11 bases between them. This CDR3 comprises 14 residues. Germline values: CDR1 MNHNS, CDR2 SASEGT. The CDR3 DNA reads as TGTGCCAGCAGTGTGGACGTAGCCAACACTGAAGCTTTCTTT. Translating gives CASSVDVANTEAFF.

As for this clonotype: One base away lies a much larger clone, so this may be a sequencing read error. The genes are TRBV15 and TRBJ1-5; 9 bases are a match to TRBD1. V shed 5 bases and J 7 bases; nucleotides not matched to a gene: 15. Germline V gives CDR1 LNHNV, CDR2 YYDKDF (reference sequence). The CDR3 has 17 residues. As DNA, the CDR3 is TGTGCCACCAGCTCCCCTAACAGCGGGACAGGGAGCCAGCCCCAGCATTTT. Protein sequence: CATSSPNSGTGSQPQHF.

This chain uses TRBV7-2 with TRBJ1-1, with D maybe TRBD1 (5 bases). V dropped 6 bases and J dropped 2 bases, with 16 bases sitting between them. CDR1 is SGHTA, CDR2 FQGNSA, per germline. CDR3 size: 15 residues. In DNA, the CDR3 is TGTGCCAGCAGGTTTGCCTTGACAGAAAACACTGAAGCTTTCTTT. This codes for CASRFALTENTEAFF.

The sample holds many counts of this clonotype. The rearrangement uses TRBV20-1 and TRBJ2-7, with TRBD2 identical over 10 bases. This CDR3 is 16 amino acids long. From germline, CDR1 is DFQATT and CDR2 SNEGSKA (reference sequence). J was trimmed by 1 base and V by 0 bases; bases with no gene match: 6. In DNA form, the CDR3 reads TGCAGTGCTAGAGATTTAACTAGCGGGGCTTCCTACGAGCAGTACTTC. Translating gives CSARDLTSGASYEQYF.

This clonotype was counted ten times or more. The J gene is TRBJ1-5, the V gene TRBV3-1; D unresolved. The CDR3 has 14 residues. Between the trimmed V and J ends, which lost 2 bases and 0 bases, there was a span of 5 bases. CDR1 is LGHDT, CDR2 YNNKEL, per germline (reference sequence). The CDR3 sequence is CASSQQTSNQPQHF. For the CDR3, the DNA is TGTGCCAGCAGCCAACAGACTAGCAATCAGCCCCAGCATTTT.

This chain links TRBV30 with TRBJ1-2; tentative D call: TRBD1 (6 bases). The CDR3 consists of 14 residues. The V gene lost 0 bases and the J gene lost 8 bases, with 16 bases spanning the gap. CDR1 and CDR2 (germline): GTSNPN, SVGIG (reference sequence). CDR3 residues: CAWSVGQGTRGYTF. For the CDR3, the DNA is TGTGCCTGGAGTGTCGGGCAGGGGACGAGGGGCTACACCTTC.

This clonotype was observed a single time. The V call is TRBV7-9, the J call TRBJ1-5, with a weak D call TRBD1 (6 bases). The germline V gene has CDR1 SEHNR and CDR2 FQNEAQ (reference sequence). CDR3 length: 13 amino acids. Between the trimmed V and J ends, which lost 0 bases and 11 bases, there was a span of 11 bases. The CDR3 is CASSLARGGTQHF. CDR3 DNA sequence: TGTGCCAGCAGCTTAGCAAGGGGGGGAACCCAGCATTTT.

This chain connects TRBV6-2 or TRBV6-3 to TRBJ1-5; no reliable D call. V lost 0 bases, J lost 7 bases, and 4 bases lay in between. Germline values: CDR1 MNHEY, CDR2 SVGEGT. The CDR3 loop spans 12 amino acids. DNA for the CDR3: TGTGCCAGCAGTTACTCGACGCAGCCCCAGCATTTT. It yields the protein CASSYSTQPQHF.

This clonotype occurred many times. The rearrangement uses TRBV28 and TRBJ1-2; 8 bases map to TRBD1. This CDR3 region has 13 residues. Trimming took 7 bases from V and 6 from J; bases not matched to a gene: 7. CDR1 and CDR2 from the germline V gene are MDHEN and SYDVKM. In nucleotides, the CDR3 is TGTGCCAGCAAAATTCCAGGGGGCAATGGCTACACCTTC. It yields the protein CASKIPGGNGYTF.

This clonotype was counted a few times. The CDR3 sequence: CASGNRGEAFF. The CDR3, as DNA: TGTGCCAGCGGTAACAGGGGAGAAGCTTTCTTT. The V and J genes are TRBV6-6 and TRBJ1-1; 7 bases are shared with TRBD1. Trimming took 8 bases from V and 8 from J; bases not matched to a gene: 5. The V gene's germline CDR1 is MNHNY and CDR2 SVGAGI (reference sequence). There are 11 residues in the CDR3.